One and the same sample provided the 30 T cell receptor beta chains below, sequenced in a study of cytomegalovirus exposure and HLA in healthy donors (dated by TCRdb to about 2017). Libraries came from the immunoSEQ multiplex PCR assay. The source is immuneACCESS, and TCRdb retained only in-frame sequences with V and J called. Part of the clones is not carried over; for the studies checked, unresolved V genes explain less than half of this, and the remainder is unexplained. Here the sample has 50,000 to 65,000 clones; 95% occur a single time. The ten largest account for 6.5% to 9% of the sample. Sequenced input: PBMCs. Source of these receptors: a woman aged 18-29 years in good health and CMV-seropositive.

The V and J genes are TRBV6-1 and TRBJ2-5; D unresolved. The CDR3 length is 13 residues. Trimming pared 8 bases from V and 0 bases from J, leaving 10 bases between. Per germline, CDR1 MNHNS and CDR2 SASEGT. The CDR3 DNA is TGTGCCAGCTCTCCCGTTAACCAAGAGACCCAGTACTTC. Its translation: CASSPVNQETQYF.

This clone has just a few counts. The DNA for the CDR3 is TGTGCCAGCAGTTTTATGGGGGACAGGGAGAACACTGAAGCTTTCTTT. Its protein is CASSFMGDRENTEAFF. The rearrangement uses TRBV27 and TRBJ1-1, with TRBD1 matching over 9 bases. CDR3 length: 16 amino acids. Germline V gene lookup returns CDR1 MNHEY and CDR2 SMNVEV (reference sequence). After removal of 3 bases from V and 1 base from J, the junction contained 6 bases not matched to a gene.

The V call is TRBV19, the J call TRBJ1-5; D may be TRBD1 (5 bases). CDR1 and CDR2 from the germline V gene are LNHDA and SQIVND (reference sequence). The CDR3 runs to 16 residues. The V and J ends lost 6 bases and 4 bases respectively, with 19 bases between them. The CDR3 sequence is CASSLSSGGENQPQHF. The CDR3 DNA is TGTGCCAGTAGCCTATCCTCCGGGGGAGAGAATCAGCCCCAGCATTTT.

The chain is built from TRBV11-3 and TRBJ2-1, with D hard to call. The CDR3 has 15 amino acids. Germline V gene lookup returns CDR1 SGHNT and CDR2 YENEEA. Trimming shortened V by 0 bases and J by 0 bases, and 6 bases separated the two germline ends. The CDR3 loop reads CASSLEFSSYNEQFF. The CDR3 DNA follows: TGTGCCAGCAGCTTAGAATTTAGCTCCTACAATGAGCAGTTCTTC. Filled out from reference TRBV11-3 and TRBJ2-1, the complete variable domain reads EAGVVQSPRYKIIEKKQPVAFWCNPISGHNTLYWYLQNLGQGPELLIRYENEEAVDDSQLPKDRFSAERLKGVDSTLKIQPAELGDSAVYLCASSLEFSSYNEQFFGPGTRLTVL.

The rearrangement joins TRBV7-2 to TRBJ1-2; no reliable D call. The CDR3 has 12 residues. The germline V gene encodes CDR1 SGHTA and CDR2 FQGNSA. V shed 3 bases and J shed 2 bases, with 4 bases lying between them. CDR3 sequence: CASSFQNYGYTF. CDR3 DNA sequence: TGTGCCAGCAGCTTCCAGAACTATGGCTACACCTTC.

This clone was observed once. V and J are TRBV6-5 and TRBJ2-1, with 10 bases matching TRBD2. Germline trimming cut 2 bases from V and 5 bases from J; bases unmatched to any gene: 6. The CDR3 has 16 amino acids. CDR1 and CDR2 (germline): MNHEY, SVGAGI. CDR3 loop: CASSYGRTSGDNEQFF. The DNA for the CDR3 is TGTGCCAGCAGTTACGGCCGGACTAGCGGAGACAATGAGCAGTTCTTC.

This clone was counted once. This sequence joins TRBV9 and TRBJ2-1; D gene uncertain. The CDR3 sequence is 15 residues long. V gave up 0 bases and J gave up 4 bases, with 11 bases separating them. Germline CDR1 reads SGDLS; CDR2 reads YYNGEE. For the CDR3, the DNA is TGTGCCAGCAGCGTAGCAGGCTACCTTTACAATGAGCAGTTCTTC. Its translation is CASSVAGYLYNEQFF.

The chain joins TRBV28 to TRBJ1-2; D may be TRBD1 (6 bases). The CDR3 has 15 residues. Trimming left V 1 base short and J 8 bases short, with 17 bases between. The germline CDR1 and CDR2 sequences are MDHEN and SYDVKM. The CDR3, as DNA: TGTGCCAGCAGTTTATTCGGCCAGGGGTTAAAAGGCTACACCTTC. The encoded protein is CASSLFGQGLKGYTF.

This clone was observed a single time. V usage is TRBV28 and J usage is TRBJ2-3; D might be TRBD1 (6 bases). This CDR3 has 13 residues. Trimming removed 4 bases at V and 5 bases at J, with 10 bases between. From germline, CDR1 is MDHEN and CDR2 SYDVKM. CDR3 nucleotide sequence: TGTGCCAGCAGTTCTCCAGGGGTAGATACGCAGTATTTT. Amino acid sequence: CASSSPGVDTQYF.

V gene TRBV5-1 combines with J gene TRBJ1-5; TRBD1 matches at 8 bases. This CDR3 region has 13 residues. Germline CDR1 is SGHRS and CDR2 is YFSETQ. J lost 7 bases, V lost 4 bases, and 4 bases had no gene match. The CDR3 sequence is CASSPGQGQPQHF. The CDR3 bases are TGCGCCAGCAGCCCAGGACAGGGCCAGCCCCAGCATTTT.

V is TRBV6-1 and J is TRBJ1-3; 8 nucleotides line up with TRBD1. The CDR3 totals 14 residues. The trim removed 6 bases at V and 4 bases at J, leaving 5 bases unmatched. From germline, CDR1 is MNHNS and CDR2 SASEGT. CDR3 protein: CASRNRGNGNTIYF. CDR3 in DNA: TGTGCCAGCAGGAACAGGGGGAACGGAAACACCATATATTTT.

The DNA of the CDR3 is TGTGCCAGTAGTTTCAGCACCGGGGAGCTGTTTTTT. Translation gives CASSFSTGELFF. The rearrangement uses TRBV19 and TRBJ2-2; no clear D gene. The CDR3 totals 12 residues. Germline V gene sequence: CDR1 LNHDA, CDR2 SQIVND (reference sequence). Trimming pared 5 bases from V and 4 bases from J, leaving 5 bases between. The variable domain in full, with the rest retrieved from reference TRBV19 and TRBJ2-2, is DGGITQSPKYLFRKEGQNVTLSCEQNLNHDAMYWYRQDPGQGLRLIYYSQIVNDFQKGDIAEGYSVSREKKESFPLTVTSAQKNPTAFYLCASSFSTGELFFGEGSRLTVL.

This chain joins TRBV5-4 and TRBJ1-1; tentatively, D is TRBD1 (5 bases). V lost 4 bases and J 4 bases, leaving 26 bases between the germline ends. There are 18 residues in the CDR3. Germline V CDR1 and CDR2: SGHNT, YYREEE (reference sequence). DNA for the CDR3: TGTGCCAGCAGCCCGAAGGGGCAGAGGACCCCGGGCGGCACTGAAGCTTTCTTT. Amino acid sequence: CASSPKGQRTPGGTEAFF.

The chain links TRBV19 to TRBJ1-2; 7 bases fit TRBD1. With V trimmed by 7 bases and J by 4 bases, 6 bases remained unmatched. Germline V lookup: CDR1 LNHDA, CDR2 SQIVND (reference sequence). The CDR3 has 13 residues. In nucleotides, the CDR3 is TGTGCCAGTACCCAGGGGGTTCCCTATGGCTACACCTTC. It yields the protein CASTQGVPYGYTF.

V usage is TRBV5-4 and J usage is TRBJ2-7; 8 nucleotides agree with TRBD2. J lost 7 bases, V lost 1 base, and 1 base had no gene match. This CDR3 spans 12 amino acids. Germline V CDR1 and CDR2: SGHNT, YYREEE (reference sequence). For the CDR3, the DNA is TGTGCCAGCAGCTTGCCTAGCGGGGAGCAGTACTTC. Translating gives CASSLPSGEQYF. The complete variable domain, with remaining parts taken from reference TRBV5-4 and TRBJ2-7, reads ETGVTQSPTHLIKTRGQQVTLRCSSQSGHNTVSWYQQALGQGPQFIFQYYREEENGRGNFPPRFSGLQFPNYSSELNVNALELDDSALYLCASSLPSGEQYFGPGTRLTVT.

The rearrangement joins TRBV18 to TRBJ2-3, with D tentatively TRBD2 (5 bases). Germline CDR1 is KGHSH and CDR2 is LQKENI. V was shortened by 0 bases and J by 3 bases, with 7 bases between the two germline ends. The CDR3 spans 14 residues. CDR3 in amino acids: CASSPPEVTDTQYF. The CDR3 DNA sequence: TGTGCCAGCTCACCACCGGAGGTGACAGATACGCAGTATTTT.

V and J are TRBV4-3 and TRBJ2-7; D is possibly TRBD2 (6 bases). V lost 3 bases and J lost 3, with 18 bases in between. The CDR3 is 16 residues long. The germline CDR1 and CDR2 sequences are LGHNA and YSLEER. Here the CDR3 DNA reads TGCGCCAGCAGCCATCTCAGATCCTCGGGGGTCTACGAGCAGTACTTC. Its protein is CASSHLRSSGVYEQYF.

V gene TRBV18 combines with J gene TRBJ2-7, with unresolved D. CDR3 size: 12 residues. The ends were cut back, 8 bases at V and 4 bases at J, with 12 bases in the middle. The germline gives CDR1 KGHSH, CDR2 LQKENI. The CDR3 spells CASATLTYEQYF. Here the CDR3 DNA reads TGTGCCAGCGCGACCTTGACATACGAGCAGTACTTC.

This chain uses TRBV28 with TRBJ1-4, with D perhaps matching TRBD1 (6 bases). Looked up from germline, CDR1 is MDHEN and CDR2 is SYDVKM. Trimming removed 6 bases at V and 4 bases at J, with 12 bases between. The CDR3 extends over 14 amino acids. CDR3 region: CASSQGGGNEKLFF. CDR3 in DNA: TGTGCCAGCAGCCAGGGAGGGGGTAATGAAAAACTGTTTTTT.

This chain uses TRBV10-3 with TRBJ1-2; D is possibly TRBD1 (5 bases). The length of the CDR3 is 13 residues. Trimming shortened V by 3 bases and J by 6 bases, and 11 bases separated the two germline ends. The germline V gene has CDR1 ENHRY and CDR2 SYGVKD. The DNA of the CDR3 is TGTGCCATCAGTGAATCCCAACAGGATGGCTACACCTTC. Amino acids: CAISESQQDGYTF.

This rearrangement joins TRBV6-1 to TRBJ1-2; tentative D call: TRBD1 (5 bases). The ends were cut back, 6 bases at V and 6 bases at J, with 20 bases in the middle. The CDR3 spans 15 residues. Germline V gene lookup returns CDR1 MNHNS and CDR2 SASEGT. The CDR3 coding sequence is TGTGCCAGCAGAGCCTTCAGGACAAGGCCCGATGGCTACACCTTC. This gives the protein CASRAFRTRPDGYTF.

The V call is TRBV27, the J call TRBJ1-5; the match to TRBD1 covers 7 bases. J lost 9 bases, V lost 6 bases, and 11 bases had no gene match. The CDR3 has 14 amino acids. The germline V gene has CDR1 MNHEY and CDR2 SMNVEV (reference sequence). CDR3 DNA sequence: TGTGCCAGCAGCCCCGGGACAGTCCATACGCCCCAGCATTTT. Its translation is CASSPGTVHTPQHF.

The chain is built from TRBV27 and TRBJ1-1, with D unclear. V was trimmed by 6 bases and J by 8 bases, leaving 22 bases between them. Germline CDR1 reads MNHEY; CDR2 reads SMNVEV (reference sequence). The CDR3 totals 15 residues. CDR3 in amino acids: CASSPRRVEGDEAFF. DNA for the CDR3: TGTGCCAGCAGCCCTCGTCGAGTCGAGGGAGACGAAGCTTTCTTT.

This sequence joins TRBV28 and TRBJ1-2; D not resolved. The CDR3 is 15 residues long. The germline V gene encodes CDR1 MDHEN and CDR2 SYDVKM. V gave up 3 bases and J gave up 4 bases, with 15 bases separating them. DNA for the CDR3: TGTGCCAGCAGTTTTCCCCGCAGGTTTATCTATGGCTACACCTTC. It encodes CASSFPRRFIYGYTF.

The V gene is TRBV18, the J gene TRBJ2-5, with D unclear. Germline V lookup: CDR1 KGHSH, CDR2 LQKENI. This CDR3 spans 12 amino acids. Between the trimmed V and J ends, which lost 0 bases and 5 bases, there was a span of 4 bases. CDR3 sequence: CASSPPSETQYF. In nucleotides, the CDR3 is TGTGCCAGCTCACCACCGTCGGAGACCCAGTACTTC. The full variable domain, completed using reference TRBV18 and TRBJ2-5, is NAGVMQNPRHLVRRRGQEARLRCSPMKGHSHVYWYRQLPEEGLKFMVYLQKENIIDESGMPKERFSAEFPKEGPSILRIQQVVRGDSAAYFCASSPPSETQYFGPGTRLLVL.

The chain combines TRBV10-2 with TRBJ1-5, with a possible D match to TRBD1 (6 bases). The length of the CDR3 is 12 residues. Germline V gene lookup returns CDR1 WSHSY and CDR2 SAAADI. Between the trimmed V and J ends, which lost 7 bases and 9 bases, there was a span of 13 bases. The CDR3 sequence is CASKDSLGPQHF. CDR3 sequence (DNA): TGCGCCAGCAAGGACAGTTTGGGGCCCCAGCATTTT.

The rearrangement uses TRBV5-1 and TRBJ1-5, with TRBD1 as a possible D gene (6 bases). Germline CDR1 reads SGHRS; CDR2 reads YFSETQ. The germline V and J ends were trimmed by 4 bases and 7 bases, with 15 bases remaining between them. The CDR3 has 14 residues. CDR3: CASSPQGGGQPQHF. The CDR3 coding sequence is TGCGCCAGCAGCCCACAGGGAGGGGGGCAGCCCCAGCATTTT.

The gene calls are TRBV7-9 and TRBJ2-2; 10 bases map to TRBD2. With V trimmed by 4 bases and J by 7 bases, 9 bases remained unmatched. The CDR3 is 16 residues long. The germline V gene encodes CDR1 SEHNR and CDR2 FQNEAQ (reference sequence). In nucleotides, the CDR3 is TGTGCCAGCAGCTCTAAAGCGGGAGGGCCGGTCGGGGAGCTGTTTTTT. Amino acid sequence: CASSSKAGGPVGELFF.

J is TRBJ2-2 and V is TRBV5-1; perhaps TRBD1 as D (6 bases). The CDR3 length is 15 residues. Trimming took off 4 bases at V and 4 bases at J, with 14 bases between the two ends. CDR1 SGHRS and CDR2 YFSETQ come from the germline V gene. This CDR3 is CASSLGTPGTGELFF. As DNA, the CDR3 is TGCGCCAGCAGCCTCGGGACACCCGGCACCGGGGAGCTGTTTTTT.

The CDR3 spells CASSPRTSGGINEQFF. The CDR3 region has the DNA TGCGCCAGCAGCCCAAGGACTAGCGGGGGGATAAATGAGCAGTTCTTC. The genes are TRBV5-1 and TRBJ2-1, with TRBD2 matching 14 bases. V trimming: 4 bases; J trimming: 7 bases; junction bases outside the gene matches: 7. Germline V gives CDR1 SGHRS, CDR2 YFSETQ. CDR3 length: 16 amino acids.